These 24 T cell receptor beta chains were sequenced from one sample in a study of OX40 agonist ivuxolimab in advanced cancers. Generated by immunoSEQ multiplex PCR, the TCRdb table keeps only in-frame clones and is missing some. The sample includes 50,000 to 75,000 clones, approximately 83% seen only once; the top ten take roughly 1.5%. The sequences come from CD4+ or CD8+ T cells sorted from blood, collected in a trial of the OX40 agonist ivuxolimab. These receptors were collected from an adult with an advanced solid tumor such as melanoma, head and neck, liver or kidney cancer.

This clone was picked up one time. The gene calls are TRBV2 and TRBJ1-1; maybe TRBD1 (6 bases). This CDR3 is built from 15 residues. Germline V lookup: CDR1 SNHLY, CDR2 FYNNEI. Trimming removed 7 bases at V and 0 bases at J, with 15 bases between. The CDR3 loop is CASKGGGSLNTEAFF. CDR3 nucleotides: TGTGCCAGCAAAGGGGGGGGGTCTCTGAACACTGAAGCTTTCTTT.

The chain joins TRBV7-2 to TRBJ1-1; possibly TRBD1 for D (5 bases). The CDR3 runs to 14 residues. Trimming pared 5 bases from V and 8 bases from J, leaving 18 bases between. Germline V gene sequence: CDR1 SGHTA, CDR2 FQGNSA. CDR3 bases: TGTGCCAGCAGCCTTACAGCAGACAGCCCCGAAGCTTTCTTT. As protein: CASSLTADSPEAFF.

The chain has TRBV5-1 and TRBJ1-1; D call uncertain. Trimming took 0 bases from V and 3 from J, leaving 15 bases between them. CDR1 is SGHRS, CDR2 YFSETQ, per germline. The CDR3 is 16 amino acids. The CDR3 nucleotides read TGCGCCAGCAGCTTGGGAGGAGTGTTGAGTTACACTGAAGCTTTCTTT. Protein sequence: CASSLGGVLSYTEAFF.

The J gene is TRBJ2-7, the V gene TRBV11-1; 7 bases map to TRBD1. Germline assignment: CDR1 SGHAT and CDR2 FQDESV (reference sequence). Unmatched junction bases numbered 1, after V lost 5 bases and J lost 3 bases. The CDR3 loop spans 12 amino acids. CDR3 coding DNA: TGTGCCAGCAGCAGACAGGGCTACGAGCAGTACTTC. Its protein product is CASSRQGYEQYF.

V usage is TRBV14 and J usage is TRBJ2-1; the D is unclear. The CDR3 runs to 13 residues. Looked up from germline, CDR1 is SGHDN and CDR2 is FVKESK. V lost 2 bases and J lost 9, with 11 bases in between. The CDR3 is CASSQFTAIEQFF. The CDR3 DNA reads TGTGCCAGCAGCCAATTTACGGCCATTGAGCAGTTCTTC. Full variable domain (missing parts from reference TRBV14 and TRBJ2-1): EAGVTQFPSHSVIEKGQTVTLRCDPISGHDNLYWYRRVMGKEIKFLLHFVKESKQDESGMPNNRFLAERTGGTYSTLKVQPAELEDSGVYFCASSQFTAIEQFFGPGTRLTVL.

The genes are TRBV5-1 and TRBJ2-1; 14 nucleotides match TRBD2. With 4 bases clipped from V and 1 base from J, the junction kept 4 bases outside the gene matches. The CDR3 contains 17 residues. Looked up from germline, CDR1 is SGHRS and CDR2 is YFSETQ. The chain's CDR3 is CASSRGLAGASYNEQFF. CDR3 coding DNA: TGCGCCAGCAGCAGGGGACTAGCGGGGGCTTCCTACAATGAGCAGTTCTTC. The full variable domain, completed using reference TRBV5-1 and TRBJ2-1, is KAGVTQTPRYLIKTRGQQVTLSCSPISGHRSVSWYQQTPGQGLQFLFEYFSETQRNKGNFPGRFSGRQFSNSRSEMNVSTLELGDSALYLCASSRGLAGASYNEQFFGPGTRLTVL.

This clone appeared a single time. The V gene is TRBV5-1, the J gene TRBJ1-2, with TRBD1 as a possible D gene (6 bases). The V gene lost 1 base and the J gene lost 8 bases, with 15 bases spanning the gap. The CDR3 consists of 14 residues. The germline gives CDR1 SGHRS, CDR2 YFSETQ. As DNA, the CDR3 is TGCGCCAGCAGCTTGTACGGACGGGGGGCAGGCTACACCTTC. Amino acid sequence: CASSLYGRGAGYTF.

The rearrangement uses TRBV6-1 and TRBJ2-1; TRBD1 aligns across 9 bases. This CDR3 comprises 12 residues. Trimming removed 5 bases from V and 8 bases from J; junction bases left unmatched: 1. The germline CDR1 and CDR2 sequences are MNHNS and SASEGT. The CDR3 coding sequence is TGTGCCAGCAGTAGACAGGGGGATGAGCAGTTCTTC. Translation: CASSRQGDEQFF.

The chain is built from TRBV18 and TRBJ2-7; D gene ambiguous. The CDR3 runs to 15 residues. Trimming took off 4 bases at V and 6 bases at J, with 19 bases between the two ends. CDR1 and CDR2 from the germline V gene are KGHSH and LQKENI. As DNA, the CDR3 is TGTGCCAGCTCACTTATAGAAATCTCGACGGCCGAGCAGTACTTC. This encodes CASSLIEISTAEQYF.

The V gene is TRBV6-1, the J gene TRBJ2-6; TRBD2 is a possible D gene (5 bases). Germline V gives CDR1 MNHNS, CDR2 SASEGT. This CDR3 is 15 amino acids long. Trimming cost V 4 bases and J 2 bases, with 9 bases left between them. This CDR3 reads CASSVTGTGANVLTF. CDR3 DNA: TGTGCCAGCAGTGTGACCGGGACTGGGGCCAACGTCCTGACTTTC.

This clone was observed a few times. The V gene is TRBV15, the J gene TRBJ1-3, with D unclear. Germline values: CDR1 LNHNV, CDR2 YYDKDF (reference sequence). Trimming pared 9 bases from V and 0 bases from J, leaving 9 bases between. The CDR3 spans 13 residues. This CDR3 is CATSLTSGNTIYF. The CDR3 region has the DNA TGTGCCACATCACTGACCTCTGGAAACACCATATATTTT.

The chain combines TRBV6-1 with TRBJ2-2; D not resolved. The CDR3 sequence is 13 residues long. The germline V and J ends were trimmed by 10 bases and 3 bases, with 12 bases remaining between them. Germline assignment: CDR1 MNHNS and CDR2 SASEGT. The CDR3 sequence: CATRPADTGELFF. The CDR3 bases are TGTGCCACCCGTCCCGCGGACACCGGGGAGCTGTTTTTT.

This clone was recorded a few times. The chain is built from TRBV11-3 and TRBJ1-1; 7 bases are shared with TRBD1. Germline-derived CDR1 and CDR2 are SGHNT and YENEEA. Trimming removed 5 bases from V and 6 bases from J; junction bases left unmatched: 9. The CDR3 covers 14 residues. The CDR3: CASSPARGIAEAFF. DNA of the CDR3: TGTGCCAGCAGCCCCGCCAGGGGGATAGCTGAAGCTTTCTTT.

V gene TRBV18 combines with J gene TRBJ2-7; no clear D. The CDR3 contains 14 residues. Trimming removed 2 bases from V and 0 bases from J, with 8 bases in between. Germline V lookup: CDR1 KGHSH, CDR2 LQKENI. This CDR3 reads CASSPSFSSYEQYF. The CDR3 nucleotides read TGTGCCAGCTCACCATCCTTTAGCTCCTACGAGCAGTACTTC.

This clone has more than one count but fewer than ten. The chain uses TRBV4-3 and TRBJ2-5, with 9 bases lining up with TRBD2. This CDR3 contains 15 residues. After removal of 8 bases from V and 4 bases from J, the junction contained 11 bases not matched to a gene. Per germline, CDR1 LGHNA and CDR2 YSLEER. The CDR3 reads CASSGRAGGVETQYF. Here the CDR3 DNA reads TGCGCCAGCTCAGGGAGAGCGGGGGGTGTAGAGACCCAGTACTTC.

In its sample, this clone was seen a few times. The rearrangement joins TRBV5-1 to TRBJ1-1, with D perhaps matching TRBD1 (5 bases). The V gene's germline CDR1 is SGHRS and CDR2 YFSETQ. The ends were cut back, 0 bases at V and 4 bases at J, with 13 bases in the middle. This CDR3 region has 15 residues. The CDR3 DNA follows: TGCGCCAGCAGCTTGGATGGGGGGGTGATCACTGAAGCTTTCTTT. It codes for CASSLDGGVITEAFF. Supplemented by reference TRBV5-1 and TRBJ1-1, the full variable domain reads KAGVTQTPRYLIKTRGQQVTLSCSPISGHRSVSWYQQTPGQGLQFLFEYFSETQRNKGNFPGRFSGRQFSNSRSEMNVSTLELGDSALYLCASSLDGGVITEAFFGQGTRLTVV.

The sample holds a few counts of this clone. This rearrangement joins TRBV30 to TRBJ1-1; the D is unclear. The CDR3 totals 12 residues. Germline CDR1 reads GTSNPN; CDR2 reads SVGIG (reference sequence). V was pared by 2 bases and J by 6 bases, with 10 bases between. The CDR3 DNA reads TGTGCCTGGAGTCCTACGGCGGCTGAAGCTTTCTTT. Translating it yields CAWSPTAAEAFF.

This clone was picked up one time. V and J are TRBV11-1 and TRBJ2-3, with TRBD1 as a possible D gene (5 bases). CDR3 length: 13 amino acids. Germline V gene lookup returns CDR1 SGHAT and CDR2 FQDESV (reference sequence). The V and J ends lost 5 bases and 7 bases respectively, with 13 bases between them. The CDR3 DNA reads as TGTGCCAGCAGCCAAGGGGTAGAGAATACGCAGTATTTT. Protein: CASSQGVENTQYF.

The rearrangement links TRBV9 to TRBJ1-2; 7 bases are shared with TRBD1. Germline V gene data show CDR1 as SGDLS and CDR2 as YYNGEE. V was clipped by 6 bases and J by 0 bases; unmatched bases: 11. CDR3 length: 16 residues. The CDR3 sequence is CASTVAPDRSNYGYTF. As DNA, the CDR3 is TGTGCCAGCACCGTTGCCCCGGACAGGTCTAACTATGGCTACACCTTC.

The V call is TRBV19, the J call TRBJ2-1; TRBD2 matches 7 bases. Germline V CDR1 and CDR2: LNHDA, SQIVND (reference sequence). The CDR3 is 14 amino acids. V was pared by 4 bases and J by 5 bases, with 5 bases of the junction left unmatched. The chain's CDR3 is CASSTRGGNNEQFF. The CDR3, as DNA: TGTGCCAGTAGTACCCGGGGAGGGAACAATGAGCAGTTCTTC.

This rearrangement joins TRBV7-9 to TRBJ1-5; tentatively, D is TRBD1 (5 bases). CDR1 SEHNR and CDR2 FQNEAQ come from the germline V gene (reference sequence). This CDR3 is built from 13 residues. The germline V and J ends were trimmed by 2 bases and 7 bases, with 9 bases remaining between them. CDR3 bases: TGTGCCAGCAGCTTAACTCAGGGACAGCCCCAGCATTTT. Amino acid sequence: CASSLTQGQPQHF. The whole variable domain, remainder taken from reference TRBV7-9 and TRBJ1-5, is DTGVSQNPRHKITKRGQNVTFRCDPISEHNRLYWYRQTLGQGPEFLTYFQNEAQLEKSRLLSDRFSAERPKGSFSTLEIQRTEQGDSAMYLCASSLTQGQPQHFGDGTRLSIL.

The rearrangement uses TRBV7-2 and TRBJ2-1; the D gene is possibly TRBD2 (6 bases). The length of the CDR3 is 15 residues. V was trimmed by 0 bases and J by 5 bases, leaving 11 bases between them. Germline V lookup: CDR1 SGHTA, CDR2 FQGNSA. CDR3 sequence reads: CASSLAGGTHNEQFF. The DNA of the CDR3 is TGTGCCAGCAGCTTAGCGGGAGGAACACACAATGAGCAGTTCTTC.

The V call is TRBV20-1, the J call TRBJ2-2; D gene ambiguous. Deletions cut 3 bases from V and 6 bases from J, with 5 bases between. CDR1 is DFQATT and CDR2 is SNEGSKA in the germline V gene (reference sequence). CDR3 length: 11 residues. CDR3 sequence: CSASRAGELFF. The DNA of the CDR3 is TGCAGTGCTAGTAGGGCCGGGGAGCTGTTTTTT.

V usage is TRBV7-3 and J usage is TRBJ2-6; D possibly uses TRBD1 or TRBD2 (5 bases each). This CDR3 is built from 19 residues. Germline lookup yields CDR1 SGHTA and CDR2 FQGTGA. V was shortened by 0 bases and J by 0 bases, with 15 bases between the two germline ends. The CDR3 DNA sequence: TGTGCCAGCAGCTTAACTGGGACGGGCGCTAGCTCTGGGGCCAACGTCCTGACTTTC. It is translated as CASSLTGTGASSGANVLTF.